This T cell receptor (beta chain) was documented in a study of OX40 agonist ivuxolimab in advanced cancers. Overall study: Patient treatment consisted of intravenous ivuxolimab administration every 2 weeks at 0.01 to 10 mg/kg. One patient with hepatocellular carcinoma and two with cutaneous melanoma, three in all, had partial responses.

TCRdb's copy holds only in-frame clones and misses some; the assay was immunoSEQ multiplex PCR. The table has roughly 72,000 clones, approximately 92% seen once. Blood draws occurred at baseline, cycle 4 day 1, and cycle 7 day 1. The germline V gene encodes CDR1 SGHRS and CDR2 YFSETQ. The CDR3 has 14 residues. With 3 bases removed from V and 0 bases from J, the gap between germline ends came to 9 bases. This chain links TRBV5-1 with TRBJ1-1; D is unresolved. This TCR came from an adult with an advanced solid tumor such as melanoma, head and neck, liver or kidney cancer. Sequences were derived from CD4+ or CD8+ T cells sorted from blood, sampled in a trial of the OX40 agonist ivuxolimab. This CDR3 reads CASSSMSMNTEAFF. The CDR3 coding sequence is TGCGCCAGCAGCTCTATGAGTATGAACACTGAAGCTTTCTTT.